This passage covers 5 T cell receptor beta chains from one sample sequenced in a study of blood T cell repertoires in COVID-19. Only in-frame clones appear in the TCRdb table, and some are missing; sequencing was by immunoSEQ multiplex PCR. Here the sample spans more than 200,000 clones, 80% to 90% being singletons. Specimen: PBMCs or T cells enriched from blood (not recorded which). These TCRs come from a woman in her twenties or thirties who had recovered from COVID-19.

The chain carries TRBV19 and TRBJ1-3; tentative D call: TRBD1 (5 bases). Trimming removed 3 bases at V and 1 base at J, with 10 bases between. The germline V gene encodes CDR1 LNHDA and CDR2 SQIVND (reference sequence). The CDR3 spans 15 residues. DNA for the CDR3: TGTGCCAGTAGTATGGCGGGGGGATCTGGAAACACCATATATTTT. It codes for CASSMAGGSGNTIYF.

This chain uses TRBV27 with TRBJ2-2; D not resolved. Deletions cut 1 base from V and 3 bases from J, with 6 bases between. This CDR3 has 14 amino acids. In germline, CDR1 is MNHEY, CDR2 SMNVEV (reference sequence). CDR3 nucleotides: TGTGCCAGCAGTTTATTCCTAGACACCGGGGAGCTGTTTTTT. It translates to CASSLFLDTGELFF.

This chain joins TRBV4-2 and TRBJ2-6, with TRBD2 matching 10 bases. Germline values: CDR1 LGHNA, CDR2 YNFKEQ. V was pared by 1 base and J by 0 bases, with 3 bases of the junction left unmatched. This CDR3 is 18 amino acids long. The CDR3 DNA reads as TGTGCCAGCAGCCAAGGGACTAGCGGTAGCTCTGGGGCCAACGTCCTGACTTTC. Protein sequence: CASSQGTSGSSGANVLTF.

This clone has a single count. V gene TRBV2 combines with J gene TRBJ1-4, with D tentatively TRBD1 (6 bases). V lost 7 bases to trimming and J lost 8 bases, with 20 bases between them. Looked up from germline, CDR1 is SNHLY and CDR2 is FYNNEI. The CDR3 runs 15 residues. The CDR3, as DNA: TGTGCCAGCAAGGATTGGACAGTCGAAAGAGAAAAACTGTTTTTT. As protein: CASKDWTVEREKLFF.

This chain connects TRBV2 to TRBJ2-1, with D perhaps TRBD1 (6 bases). Germline assignment: CDR1 SNHLY and CDR2 FYNNEI. Trimming took 7 bases from V and 10 from J, leaving 23 bases between them. The CDR3 is made up of 15 amino acids. The CDR3 DNA sequence: TGTGCCAGCATAGTCGACCCATACGGCAGGGGAGAGCAGTTCTTC. As protein: CASIVDPYGRGEQFF.